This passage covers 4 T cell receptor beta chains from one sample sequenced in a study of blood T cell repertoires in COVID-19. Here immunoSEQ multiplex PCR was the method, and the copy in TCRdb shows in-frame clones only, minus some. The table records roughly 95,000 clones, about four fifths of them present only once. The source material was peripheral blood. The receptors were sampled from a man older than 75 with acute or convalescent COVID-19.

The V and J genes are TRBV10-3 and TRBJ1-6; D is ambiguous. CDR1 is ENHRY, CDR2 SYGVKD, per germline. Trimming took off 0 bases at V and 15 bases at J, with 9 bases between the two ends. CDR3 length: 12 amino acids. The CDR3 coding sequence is TGTGCCATCAGTGAGTCGGGAGGACGCCTCCACTTT. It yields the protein CAISESGGRLHF.

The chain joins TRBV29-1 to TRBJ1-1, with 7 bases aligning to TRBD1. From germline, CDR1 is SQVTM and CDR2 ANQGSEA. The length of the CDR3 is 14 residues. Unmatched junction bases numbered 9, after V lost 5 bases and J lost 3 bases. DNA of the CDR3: TGCAGCGTTACTAAAGGGGGCGAGTACACTGAAGCTTTCTTT. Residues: CSVTKGGEYTEAFF. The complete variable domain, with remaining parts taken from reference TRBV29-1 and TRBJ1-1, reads SAVISQKPSRDICQRGTSLTIQCQVDSQVTMMFWYRQQPGQSLTLIATANQGSEATYESGFVIDKFPISRPNLTFSTLTVSNMSPEDSSIYLCSVTKGGEYTEAFFGQGTRLTVV.

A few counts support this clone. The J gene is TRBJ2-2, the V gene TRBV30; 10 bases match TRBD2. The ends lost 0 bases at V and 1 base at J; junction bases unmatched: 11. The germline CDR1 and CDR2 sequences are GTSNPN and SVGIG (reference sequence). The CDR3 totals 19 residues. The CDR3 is CAWSVVRVAGGLNTGELFF. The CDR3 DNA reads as TGTGCCTGGAGTGTAGTTCGCGTAGCGGGGGGTTTGAACACCGGGGAGCTGTTTTTT.

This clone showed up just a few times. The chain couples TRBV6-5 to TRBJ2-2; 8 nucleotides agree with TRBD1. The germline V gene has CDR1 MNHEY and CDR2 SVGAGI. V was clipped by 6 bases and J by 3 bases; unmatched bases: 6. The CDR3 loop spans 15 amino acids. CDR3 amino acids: CASSQGQVYTGELFF. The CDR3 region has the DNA TGTGCCAGCAGCCAGGGACAGGTATACACCGGGGAGCTGTTTTTT.